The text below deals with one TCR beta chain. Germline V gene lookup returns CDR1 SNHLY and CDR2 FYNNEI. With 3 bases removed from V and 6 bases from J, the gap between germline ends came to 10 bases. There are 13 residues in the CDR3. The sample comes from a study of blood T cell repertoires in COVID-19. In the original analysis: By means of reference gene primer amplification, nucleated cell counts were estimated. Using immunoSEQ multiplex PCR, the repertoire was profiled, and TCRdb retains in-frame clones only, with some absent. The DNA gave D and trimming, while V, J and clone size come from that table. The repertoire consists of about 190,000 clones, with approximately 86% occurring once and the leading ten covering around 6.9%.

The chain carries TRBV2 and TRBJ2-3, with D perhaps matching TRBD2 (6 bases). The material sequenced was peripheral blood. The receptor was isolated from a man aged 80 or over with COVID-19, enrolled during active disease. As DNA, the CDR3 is TGTGCCAGCAGTGAGGGACGGGGGGATACGCAGTATTTT. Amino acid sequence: CASSEGRGDTQYF. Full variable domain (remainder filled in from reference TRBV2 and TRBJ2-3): EPEVTQTPSHQVTQMGQEVILRCVPISNHLYFYWYRQILGQKVEFLVSFYNNEISEKSEIFDDQFSVERPDGSNFTLKIRSTKLEDSAMYFCASSEGRGDTQYFGPGTRLTVL.